The next 14 T cell receptor beta chains were all read from a single sample in a study of blood T cell repertoires in COVID-19. Assay: immunoSEQ multiplex PCR; the TCRdb copy retains only in-frame clones and omits some. The sample gives 300,000 to 350,000 clones, 70% to 90% of which show up once; roughly 2.2% is in the top ten. Sequencing used PBMCs or T cells enriched from blood (not recorded which). These receptors came from a young man who had recovered from COVID-19.

This clone has more than one count but fewer than ten. The sample carries other DNA sequences with the same CDR3. The CDR3 DNA sequence: TGTGCCAGTAGTATACTCGCAGGGGGATATGGCTACACCTTC. It encodes CASSILAGGYGYTF. V gene TRBV19 combines with J gene TRBJ1-2; the match to TRBD1 covers 7 bases. The CDR3 consists of 14 residues. The V segment lost 2 bases and the J segment 5 bases; nucleotides outside the gene matches: 5. CDR1 is LNHDA, CDR2 SQIVND, per germline (reference sequence).

The chain is built from TRBV18 and TRBJ2-3; D remains unclear. This CDR3 is built from 13 residues. Trimming removed 4 bases at V and 2 bases at J, with 7 bases between. CDR1 and CDR2 from the germline V gene are KGHSH and LQKENI. CDR3 protein: CASSLDITDTQYF. DNA for the CDR3: TGTGCCAGCTCACTCGACATCACAGATACGCAGTATTTT.

The rearrangement links TRBV6-2 or TRBV6-3 to TRBJ1-2; possible D gene TRBD1, 5 bases. CDR1 is MNHEY, CDR2 SVGEGT, per germline. V lost 7 bases, J lost 5 bases, and 23 bases lay in between. The CDR3 extends over 16 amino acids. DNA of the CDR3: TGTGCCAGCACCCCCCTCGGGACTCCTTGGGGTTATGGCTACACCTTC. As protein: CASTPLGTPWGYGYTF.

This clone has a single count. This chain uses TRBV6-5 with TRBJ2-5; tentatively, D is TRBD2 (6 bases). The CDR3 loop spans 13 amino acids. Trimming pared 6 bases from V and 5 bases from J, leaving 13 bases between. From germline, CDR1 is MNHEY and CDR2 SVGAGI. CDR3 region: CASRPGEWETQYF. CDR3 sequence (DNA): TGTGCCAGCAGGCCGGGGGAGTGGGAGACCCAGTACTTC.

The J gene is TRBJ1-2, the V gene TRBV19; maybe TRBD1 (5 bases). With 3 bases removed from V and 7 bases from J, the gap between germline ends came to 12 bases. Germline V CDR1 and CDR2: LNHDA, SQIVND (reference sequence). This CDR3 has 13 residues. Written as DNA, the CDR3 is TGTGCCAGTAGTATCGGAGGGACGAGTGGCTACACCTTC. It specifies CASSIGGTSGYTF.

This chain connects TRBV6-5 to TRBJ1-4, with a tentative D call TRBD1 (5 bases). Trimming pared 6 bases from V and 2 bases from J, leaving 13 bases between. Germline V gives CDR1 MNHEY, CDR2 SVGAGI. The CDR3 length is 15 residues. The CDR3 spells CASRGRLETNEKLFF. In DNA, the CDR3 is TGTGCCAGCAGGGGACGACTAGAGACTAATGAAAAACTGTTTTTT.

The J gene is TRBJ2-1, the V gene TRBV7-3; D is unresolved. CDR1 is SGHTA, CDR2 FQGTGA, per germline. V was cut by 1 base and J by 4 bases, with 11 bases left in between. The CDR3 sequence is 15 residues long. The CDR3 protein is CASSLSAAEYNEQFF. The CDR3 region has the DNA TGTGCCAGCAGCTTAAGCGCGGCAGAGTACAATGAGCAGTTCTTC.

The table lists this clone with a few counts. The chain uses TRBV12-3 or TRBV12-4 and TRBJ1-3, with D unresolved. The ends were cut back, 6 bases at V and 4 bases at J, with 10 bases in the middle. This CDR3 has 13 residues. CDR3 region: CASRPDTGNTIYF. In nucleotides, the CDR3 is TGTGCCAGCAGGCCCGACACCGGAAACACCATATATTTT.

With regard to this clone: Sequence at one end of the junction differs from germline and may be a read error. This chain joins TRBV30 and TRBJ1-1; a possible D gene is TRBD1 (6 bases). Germline assignment: CDR1 GTSNPN and CDR2 SVGIG (reference sequence). The CDR3 covers 13 residues. Here the CDR3 DNA reads TGTGCCTGCAGTGGACAGAGGAACACTGAAGCTTTCTTT. Translation: CACSGQRNTEAFF.

This clone was picked up a small number of times. The genes are TRBV4-1 and TRBJ1-1; no firm D call. CDR1 is MGHRA, CDR2 YSYEKL, per germline. V lost 4 bases and J 3 bases, leaving 18 bases between the germline ends. The CDR3 extends over 16 amino acids. This CDR3 is CASSPTLTYLHTEAFF. CDR3 in DNA: TGCGCCAGCAGCCCAACTTTGACTTACTTACACACTGAAGCTTTCTTT.

This chain uses TRBV27 with TRBJ1-1; 8 bases line up with TRBD1. This CDR3 comprises 15 residues. Per the germline V gene, CDR1 is MNHEY and CDR2 is SMNVEV (reference sequence). V lost 1 base to trimming and J lost 6 bases; unmatched junction nucleotides: 7. This CDR3 reads CASSLLDRDGAEAFF. The CDR3 DNA reads TGTGCCAGCAGTTTATTGGACAGGGACGGCGCTGAAGCTTTCTTT.

The V call is TRBV6-1, the J call TRBJ2-1; the match to TRBD1 covers 7 bases. CDR1 and CDR2 (germline): MNHNS, SASEGT. CDR3 length: 17 residues. The V segment lost 6 bases and the J segment 0 bases; nucleotides outside the gene matches: 11. The chain's CDR3 is CASRENRGPSSYNEQFF. The CDR3, as DNA: TGTGCCAGCAGGGAAAACAGGGGCCCTAGCTCCTACAATGAGCAGTTCTTC.

This clone was picked up one time. The chain uses TRBV7-2 and TRBJ1-2; D uncertain. V was cut by 6 bases and J by 1 base, with 15 bases left in between. This CDR3 has 15 residues. Germline CDR1 is SGHTA and CDR2 is FQGNSA. CDR3 region: CASRPNAGSNYGYTF. The CDR3, as DNA: TGTGCCAGCAGACCTAACGCCGGGAGTAACTATGGCTACACCTTC.

The V and J genes are TRBV10-3 and TRBJ1-2; D gene uncertain. The germline gives CDR1 ENHRY, CDR2 SYGVKD. Trimming removed 3 bases at V and 2 bases at J, with 16 bases between. This CDR3 is 16 amino acids long. The CDR3 spells CAISDHGGGSNYGYTF. The CDR3 DNA reads TGTGCCATCAGTGATCACGGAGGAGGATCCAACTATGGCTACACCTTC.